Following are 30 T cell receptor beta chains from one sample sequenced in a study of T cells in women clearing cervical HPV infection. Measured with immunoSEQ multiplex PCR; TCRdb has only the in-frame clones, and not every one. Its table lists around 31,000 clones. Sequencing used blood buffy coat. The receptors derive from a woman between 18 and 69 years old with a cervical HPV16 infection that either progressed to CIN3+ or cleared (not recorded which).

CDR3 in amino acids: CASSEGGREIGEQFF. The CDR3 bases that were read are TGTGCCAGCAGCGAAGGGGGCCGCGAGATAGGTGAG. The V call is TRBV11-3, the J call TRBJ2-1, with TRBD1 matching over 7 bases. The read halts 3 residues ahead of the CDR3 end, with the missing end drawn from the germline J gene. Germline V gene sequence: CDR1 SGHNT, CDR2 YENEEA. This CDR3 contains 15 residues. V was pared by 5 bases and J by 9 bases, with 13 bases of the junction left unmatched.

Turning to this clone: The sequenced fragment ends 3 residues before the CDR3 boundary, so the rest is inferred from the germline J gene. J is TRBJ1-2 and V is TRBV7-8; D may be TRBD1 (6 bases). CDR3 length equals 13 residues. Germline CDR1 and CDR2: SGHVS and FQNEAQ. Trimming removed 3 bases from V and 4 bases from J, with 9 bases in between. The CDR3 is CASSFQGGYGYTF. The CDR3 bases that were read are TGTGCCAGCAGCTTCCAAGGGGGCTATGGC. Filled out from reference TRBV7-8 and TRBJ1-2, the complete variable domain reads GAGVSQSPRYKVAKRGQDVALRCDPISGHVSLFWYQQALGQGPEFLTYFQNEAQLDKSGLPSDRFFAERPEGSVSTLKIQRTQQEDSAVYLCASSFQGGYGYTFGSGTRLTVV.

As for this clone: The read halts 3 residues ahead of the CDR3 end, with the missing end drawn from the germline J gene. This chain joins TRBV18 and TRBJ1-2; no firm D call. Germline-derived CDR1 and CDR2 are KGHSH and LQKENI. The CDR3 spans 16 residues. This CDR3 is CASSPSIQASENDYTF. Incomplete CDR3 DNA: TGTGCCAGCTCACCCTCTATCCAGGCGTCGGAGAATGAC.

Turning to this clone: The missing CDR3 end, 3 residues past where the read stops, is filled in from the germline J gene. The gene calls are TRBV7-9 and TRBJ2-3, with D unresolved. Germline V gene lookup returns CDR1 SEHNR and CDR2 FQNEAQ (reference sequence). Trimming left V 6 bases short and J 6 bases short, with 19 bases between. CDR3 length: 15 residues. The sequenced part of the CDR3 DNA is TGTGCCAGCAGTTTTAGTCCCTCGTCTGTGGATACG. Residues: CASSFSPSSVDT. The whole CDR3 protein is CASSFSPSSVDTQYF.

The CDR3 sequence: CASSQVASGDIQETQYF. The CDR3 bases that were read are TGTGCCAGCAGCCAAGTGGCTAGCGGGGACATCCAAGAGACC. The chain couples TRBV4-2 to TRBJ2-5; 9 bases line up with TRBD2. The read terminates 3 residues before the CDR3 end, so the remaining end is supplied by the germline J gene. V was clipped by 1 base and J by 1 base; unmatched bases: 7. Germline V gene sequence: CDR1 LGHNA, CDR2 YNFKEQ. This CDR3 has 17 residues.

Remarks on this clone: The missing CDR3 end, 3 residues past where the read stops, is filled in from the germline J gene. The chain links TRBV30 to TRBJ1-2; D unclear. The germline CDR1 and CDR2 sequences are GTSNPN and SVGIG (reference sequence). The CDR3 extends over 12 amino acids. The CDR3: CAWNAEYNDYTF. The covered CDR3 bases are TGTGCCTGGAATGCAGAATACAATGAC.

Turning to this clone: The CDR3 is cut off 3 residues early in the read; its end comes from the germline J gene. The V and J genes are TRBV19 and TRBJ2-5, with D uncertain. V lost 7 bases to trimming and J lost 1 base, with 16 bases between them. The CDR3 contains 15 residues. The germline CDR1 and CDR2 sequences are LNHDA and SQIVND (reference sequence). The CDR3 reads CASMAWAGTQETQYF. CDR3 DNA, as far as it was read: TGTGCCAGTATGGCTTGGGCAGGTACCCAAGAGACC.

Here the CDR3 reads CASSADGGDEQFF. CDR3 DNA, as far as it was read: TGTGCCAGCAGTGCTGACGGGGGGGATGAG. The chain is built from TRBV6-4 and TRBJ2-1, with 8 bases that match TRBD2. The CDR3 end lies 3 residues beyond the end of the read and is filled in from the germline J gene. Germline loops: CDR1 MRHNA, CDR2 SNTAGT. The CDR3 is 13 amino acids. V lost 4 bases to trimming and J lost 8 bases; unmatched junction nucleotides: 4.

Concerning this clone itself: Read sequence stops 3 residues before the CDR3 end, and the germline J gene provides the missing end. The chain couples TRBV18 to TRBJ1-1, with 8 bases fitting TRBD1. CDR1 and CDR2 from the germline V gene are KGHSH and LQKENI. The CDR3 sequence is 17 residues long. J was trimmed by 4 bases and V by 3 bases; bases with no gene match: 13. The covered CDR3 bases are TGTGCCAGCTCACCGAGACAGGGGACTTTGGGGCCCACTGAA. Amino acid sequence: CASSPRQGTLGPTE. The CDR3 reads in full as CASSPRQGTLGPTEAFF.

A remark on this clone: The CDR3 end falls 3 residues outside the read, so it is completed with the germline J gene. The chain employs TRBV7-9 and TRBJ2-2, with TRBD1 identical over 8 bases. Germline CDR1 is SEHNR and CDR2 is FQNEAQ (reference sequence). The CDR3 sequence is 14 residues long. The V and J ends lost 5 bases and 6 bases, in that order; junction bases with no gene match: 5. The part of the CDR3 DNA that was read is TGTGCCAGCAGCCAGGACAGGGCGGCCGGGGAG. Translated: CASSQDRAAGE. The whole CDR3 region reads CASSQDRAAGELFF.

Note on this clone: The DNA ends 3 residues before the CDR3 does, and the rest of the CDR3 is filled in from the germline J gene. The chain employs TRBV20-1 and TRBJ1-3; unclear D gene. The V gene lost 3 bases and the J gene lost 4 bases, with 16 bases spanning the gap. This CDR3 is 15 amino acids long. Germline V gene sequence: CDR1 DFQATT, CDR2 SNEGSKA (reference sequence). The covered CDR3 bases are TGCAGTGCTAGTTGGCACAGAAATCACGGAAACACC. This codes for CSASWHRNHGNT. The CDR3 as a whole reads CSASWHRNHGNTIYF.

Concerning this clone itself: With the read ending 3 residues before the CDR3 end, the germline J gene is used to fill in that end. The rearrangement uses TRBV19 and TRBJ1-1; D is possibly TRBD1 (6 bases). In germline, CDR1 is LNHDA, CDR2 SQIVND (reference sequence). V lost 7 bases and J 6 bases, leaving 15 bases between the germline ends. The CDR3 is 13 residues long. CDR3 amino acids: CASIPNWGPEAFF. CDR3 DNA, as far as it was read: TGTGCCAGTATCCCTAATTGGGGGCCTGAA.

The chain's CDR3 is CASSPGQGDEKLFF. The CDR3 bases that were read are TGTGCCAGCAGCCCTGGACAGGGGGATGAAAAA. This sequence joins TRBV7-9 and TRBJ1-4; TRBD1 matches at 10 bases. The read ends 3 residues before the CDR3 terminus; that terminus is restored from the germline J gene. V dropped 5 bases and J dropped 6; count of bases not matched to a gene: 3. This CDR3 has 14 residues. Per the germline V gene, CDR1 is SEHNR and CDR2 is FQNEAQ (reference sequence).

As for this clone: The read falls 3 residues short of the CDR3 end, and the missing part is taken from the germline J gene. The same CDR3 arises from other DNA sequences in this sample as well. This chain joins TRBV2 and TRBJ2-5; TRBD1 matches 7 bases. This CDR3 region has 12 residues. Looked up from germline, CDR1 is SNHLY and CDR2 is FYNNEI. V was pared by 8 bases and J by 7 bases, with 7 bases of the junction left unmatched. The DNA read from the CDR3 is TGTGCCAGCGGAAGGACAGGAGGGACC. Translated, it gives CASGRTGGT. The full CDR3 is CASGRTGGTQYF. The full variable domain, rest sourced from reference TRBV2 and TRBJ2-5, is EPEVTQTPSHQVTQMGQEVILRCVPISNHLYFYWYRQILGQKVEFLVSFYNNEISEKSEIFDDQFSVERPDGSNFTLKIRSTKLEDSAMYFCASGRTGGTQYFGPGTRLLVL.

The covered CDR3 bases are TGTGCCAGCAGCGCAGGGACAGGGGCAGACGGGGAG. This gives the protein CASSAGTGADGE. The full CDR3 is CASSAGTGADGELFF. The chain is built from TRBV7-6 and TRBJ2-2, with 10 nucleotides matching TRBD1. The read ends 3 residues shy of where the CDR3 ends; the end is completed using the germline J gene. The length of the CDR3 is 15 residues. Germline V gene sequence: CDR1 SGHVS, CDR2 FNYEAQ. The V and J ends lost 5 bases and 7 bases, in that order; junction bases with no gene match: 7.

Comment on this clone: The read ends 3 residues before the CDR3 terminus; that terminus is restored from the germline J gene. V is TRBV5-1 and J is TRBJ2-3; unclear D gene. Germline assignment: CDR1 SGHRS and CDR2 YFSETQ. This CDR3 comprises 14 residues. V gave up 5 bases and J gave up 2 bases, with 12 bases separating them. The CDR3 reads CASRWSQFTDTQYF. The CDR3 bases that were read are TGCGCCAGCAGATGGTCGCAGTTCACAGATACG.

CDR3 DNA, as far as it was read: TGTGCCAGCAATCGTCAGGGTCGGAATTCACCC. This sequence encodes CASNRQGRNSP. The complete CDR3 protein is CASNRQGRNSPLHF. The chain combines TRBV2 with TRBJ1-6, with D possibly TRBD1 on 5 matching bases. The read finishes 3 residues shy of the CDR3 end, and the germline J gene is used to complete it. The CDR3 is 14 amino acids. The V end was cut by 7 bases, the J end by 7 bases, with 14 bases between. Per the germline V gene, CDR1 is SNHLY and CDR2 is FYNNEI. The variable domain in full, with the rest retrieved from reference TRBV2 and TRBJ1-6, is EPEVTQTPSHQVTQMGQEVILRCVPISNHLYFYWYRQILGQKVEFLVSFYNNEISEKSEIFDDQFSVERPDGSNFTLKIRSTKLEDSAMYFCASNRQGRNSPLHFGNGTRLTVT.

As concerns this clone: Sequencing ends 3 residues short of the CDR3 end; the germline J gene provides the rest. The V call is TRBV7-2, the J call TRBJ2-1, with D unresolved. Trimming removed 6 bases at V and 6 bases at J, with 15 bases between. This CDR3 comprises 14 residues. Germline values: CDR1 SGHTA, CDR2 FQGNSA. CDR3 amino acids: CASSREPQSNEQFF. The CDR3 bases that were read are TGTGCCAGCAGTCGAGAACCTCAGAGCAATGAG.

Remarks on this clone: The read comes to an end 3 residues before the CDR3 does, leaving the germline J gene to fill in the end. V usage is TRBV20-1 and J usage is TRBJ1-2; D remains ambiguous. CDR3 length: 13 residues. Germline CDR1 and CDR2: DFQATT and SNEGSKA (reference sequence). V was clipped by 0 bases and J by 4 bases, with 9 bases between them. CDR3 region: CSARDLAVYGYTF. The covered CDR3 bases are TGCAGTGCTAGAGATCTGGCGGTCTATGGC.

The sequenced part of the CDR3 DNA is TGTGCCAGCAGCTTATTGGAGCGGGGGGTTTTCAATGAG. Translated: CASSLLERGVFNE. The full CDR3 protein reads CASSLLERGVFNEQFF. The chain recombines TRBV13 with TRBJ2-1, with 9 bases fitting TRBD2. The observed sequence ends 3 residues before the CDR3 terminus, with the missing tail filled in from the germline J gene. CDR1 and CDR2 from the germline V gene are PRHDT and FYEKMQ (reference sequence). J was trimmed by 6 bases and V by 2 bases; bases with no gene match: 8. This CDR3 spans 16 amino acids.

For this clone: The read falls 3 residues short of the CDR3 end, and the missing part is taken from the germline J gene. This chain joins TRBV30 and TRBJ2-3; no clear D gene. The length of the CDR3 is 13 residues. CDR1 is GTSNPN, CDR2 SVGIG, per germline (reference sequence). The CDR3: CAWSVAENQPQYF. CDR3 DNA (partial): TGTGCCTGGAGTGTGGCGGAAAATCAGCCG.

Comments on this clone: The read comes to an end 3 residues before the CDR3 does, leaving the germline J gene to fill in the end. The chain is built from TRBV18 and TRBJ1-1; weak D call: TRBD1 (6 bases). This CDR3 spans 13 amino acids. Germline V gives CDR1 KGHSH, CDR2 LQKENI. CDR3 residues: CASSPYTGHVAFF. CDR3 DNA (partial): TGTGCCAGCTCACCGTATACAGGGCACGTA.

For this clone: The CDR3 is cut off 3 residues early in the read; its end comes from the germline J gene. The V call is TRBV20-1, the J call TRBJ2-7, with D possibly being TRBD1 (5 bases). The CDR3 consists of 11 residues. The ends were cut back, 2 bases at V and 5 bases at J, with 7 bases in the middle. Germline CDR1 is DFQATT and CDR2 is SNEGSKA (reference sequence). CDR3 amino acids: CSARQGNEQYF. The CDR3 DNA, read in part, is TGCAGTGCTAGACAGGGTAACGAG.

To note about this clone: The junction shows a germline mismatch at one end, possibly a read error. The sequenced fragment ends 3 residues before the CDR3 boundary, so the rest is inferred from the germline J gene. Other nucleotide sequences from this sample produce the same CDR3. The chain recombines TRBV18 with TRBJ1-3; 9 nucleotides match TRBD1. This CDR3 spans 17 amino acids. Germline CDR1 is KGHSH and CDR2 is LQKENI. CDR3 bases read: TGTGCCAGCTCATTCGGGACAGGGCTATTGGCTGGAAACACG. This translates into CASSFGTGLLAGNT. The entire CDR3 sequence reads CASSFGTGLLAGNTIYF.

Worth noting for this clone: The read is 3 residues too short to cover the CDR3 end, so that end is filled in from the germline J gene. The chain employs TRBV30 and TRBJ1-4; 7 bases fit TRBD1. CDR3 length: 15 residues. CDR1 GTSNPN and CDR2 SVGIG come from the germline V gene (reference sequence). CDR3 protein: CAWSRGASYNSPLFF. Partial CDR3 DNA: TGTGCCTGGAGCAGGGGGGCAAGCTATAATTCACCA.

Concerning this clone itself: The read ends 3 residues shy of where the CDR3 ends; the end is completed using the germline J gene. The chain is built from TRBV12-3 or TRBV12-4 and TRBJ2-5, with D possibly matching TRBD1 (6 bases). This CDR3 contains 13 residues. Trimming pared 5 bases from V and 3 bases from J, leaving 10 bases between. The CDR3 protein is CASSPDSEETQYF. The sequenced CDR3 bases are TGTGCCAGCAGTCCGGACAGTGAAGAGACC.

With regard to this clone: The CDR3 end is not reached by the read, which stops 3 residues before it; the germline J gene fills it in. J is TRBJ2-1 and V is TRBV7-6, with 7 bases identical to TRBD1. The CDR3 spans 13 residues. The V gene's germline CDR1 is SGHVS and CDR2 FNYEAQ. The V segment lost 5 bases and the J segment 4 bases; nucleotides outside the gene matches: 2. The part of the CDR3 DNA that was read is TGTGCCAGCAGCCCGGGACAGTACAATGAG. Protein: CASSPGQYNE. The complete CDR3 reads CASSPGQYNEQFF.

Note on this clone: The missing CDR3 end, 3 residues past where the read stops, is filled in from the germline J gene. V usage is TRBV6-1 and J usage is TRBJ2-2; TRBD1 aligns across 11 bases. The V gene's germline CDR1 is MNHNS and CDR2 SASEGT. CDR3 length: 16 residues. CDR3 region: CASSDRTGGVHEKLFF. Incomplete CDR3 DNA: TGTGCCAGCAGTGATAGGACAGGGGGCGTTCATGAAAAG.

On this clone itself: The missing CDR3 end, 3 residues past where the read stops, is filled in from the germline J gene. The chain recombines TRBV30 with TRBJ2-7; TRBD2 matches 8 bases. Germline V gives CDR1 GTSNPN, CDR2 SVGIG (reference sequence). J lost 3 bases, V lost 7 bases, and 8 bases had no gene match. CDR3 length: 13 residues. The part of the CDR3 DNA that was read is TGTGCCTCCTCCCCGGGGGGGATCTACGAG. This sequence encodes CASSPGGIYE. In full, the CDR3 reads CASSPGGIYEQYF.

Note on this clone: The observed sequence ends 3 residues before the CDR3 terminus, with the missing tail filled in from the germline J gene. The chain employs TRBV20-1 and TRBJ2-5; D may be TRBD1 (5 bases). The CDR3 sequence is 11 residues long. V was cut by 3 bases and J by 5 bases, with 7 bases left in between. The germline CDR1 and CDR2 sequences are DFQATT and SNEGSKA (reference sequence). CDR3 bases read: TGCAGTGCTAGTAACAGGGAGACC. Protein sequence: CSASNRET. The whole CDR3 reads CSASNRETQYF.